This T cell receptor (beta chain) was found in a study of cytomegalovirus exposure and HLA in healthy donors. Looking at the study overall: Genotyping of 400 or so donors showed that about 83% belonged to the Caucasian-associated ancestry cluster. Overall study findings and caveats: An assumption of roughly uniform sequencing depth across donors underlay the presence/absence analyses. The authors considered a cluster of highly shared sequence variants likely to be a sequencing artifact. After further analysis at a later stage, 16,951 TCR beta sequences were associated with HLA alleles at 0.05 false discovery rate.

This PCR relied on a set of 60 Vbeta primers and 13 Jbeta primers. Measured with immunoSEQ multiplex PCR; TCRdb has only the in-frame clones, and not every one. The table shows over 80,000 clones, with over 65% occurring only once. In germline, CDR1 is MNHEY, CDR2 SVGAGI. V was pared by 2 bases and J by 4 bases, with 11 bases between. The CDR3 is made up of 14 amino acids. In the case of this clone: Its antigen is unidentified.

The source of this sequence is a man aged 50-59 years in good health and CMV-seronegative. Sequencing was carried out using PBMCs. This chain connects TRBV6-5 to TRBJ1-2, with D maybe TRBD1 (5 bases). CDR3 DNA sequence: TGTGCCAGCAGTTACCTGGGGCAGTCCTATGGCTACACCTTC. Translation gives CASSYLGQSYGYTF.